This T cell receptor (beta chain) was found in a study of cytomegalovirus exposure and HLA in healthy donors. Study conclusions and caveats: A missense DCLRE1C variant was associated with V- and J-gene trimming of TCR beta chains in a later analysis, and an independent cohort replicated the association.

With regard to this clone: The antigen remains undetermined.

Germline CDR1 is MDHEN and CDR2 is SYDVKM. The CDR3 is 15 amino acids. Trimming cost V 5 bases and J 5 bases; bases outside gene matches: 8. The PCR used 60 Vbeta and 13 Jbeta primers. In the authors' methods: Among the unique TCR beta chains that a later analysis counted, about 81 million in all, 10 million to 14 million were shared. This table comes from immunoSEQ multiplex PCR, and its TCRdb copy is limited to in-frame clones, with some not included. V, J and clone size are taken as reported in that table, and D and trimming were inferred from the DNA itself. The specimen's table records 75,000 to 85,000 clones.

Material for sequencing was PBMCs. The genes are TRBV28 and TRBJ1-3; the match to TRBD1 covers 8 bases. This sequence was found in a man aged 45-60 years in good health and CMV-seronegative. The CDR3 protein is CASSVDRVGRNTIYF. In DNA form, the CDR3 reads TGTGCCAGCAGTGTGGACAGGGTCGGCCGAAACACCATATATTTT.